Shown below are 31 T cell receptor beta chains from a single sample sequenced in a study of T-cell reconstitution after alpha-beta-depleted transplantation in children. Preparation of the TCRbeta library was carried out with unique molecular identifiers. TCRdb reprocessed the PCR reads via MiXCR and lists one record per CDR3 protein. The sample holds about 110,000 distinct CDR3 sequences; around a tenth are singletons and the top ten take roughly 8%. Source: PBMCs from the stem cell graft donor, taken from the stem cell graft. The receptors here all came from a human donor who donated a stem cell graft to a child with acute lymphoblastic leukemia.

At least ten counts were recorded for this clonotype. The chain combines TRBV7-2 with TRBJ1-5; weak D call: TRBD1 (6 bases). This CDR3 comprises 15 residues. V lost 6 bases and J 6 bases, leaving 18 bases between the germline ends. Germline values: CDR1 SGHTA, CDR2 FQGNSA. The CDR3 spells CASRRGSGGGQPQHF. The CDR3 DNA reads as TGTGCCAGCAGAAGGGGGAGTGGGGGCGGTCAGCCCCAGCATTTT.

Concerning this clonotype itself: This may be a read error, as it is one base from a much larger clone. This rearrangement joins TRBV5-1 to TRBJ2-6; 7 nucleotides align to TRBD1. Trimming cost V 2 bases and J 4 bases; bases outside gene matches: 9. The CDR3 spans 17 residues. Germline lookup yields CDR1 SGHRS and CDR2 YFSETQ. CDR3 in amino acids: CASSFSPQGYGANVLTF. The CDR3 bases are TGCGCCAGCAGCTTTTCTCCACAGGGGTACGGGGCCAACGTCCTGACTTTC.

This clonotype appeared many times. The rearrangement links TRBV5-1 to TRBJ2-3, with 8 positions matching TRBD2. Germline V gene data show CDR1 as SGHRS and CDR2 as YFSETQ. Germline trimming cut 6 bases from V and 4 bases from J; bases unmatched to any gene: 10. This CDR3 comprises 15 residues. The CDR3 DNA reads TGCGCCAGCAAGAGTCGGCGGGAGGTATCAGATACGCAGTATTTT. This codes for CASKSRREVSDTQYF.

This clonotype was seen repeatedly, ten times or more. This chain uses TRBV6-2 or TRBV6-3 with TRBJ1-6; TRBD1 is a possible D gene (6 bases). The ends were cut back, 6 bases at V and 11 bases at J, with 14 bases in the middle. In germline, CDR1 is MNHEY, CDR2 SVGEGT. The CDR3 runs to 13 residues. Written as DNA, the CDR3 is TGTGCCAGCAGCTCCGGGACAACGACACCCCTCCACTTT. Its translation is CASSSGTTTPLHF.

This clonotype was counted ten times or more. The chain recombines TRBV4-3 with TRBJ2-1; D is unclear. Germline lookup yields CDR1 LGHNA and CDR2 YSLEER. Trimming took 0 bases from V and 0 from J, leaving 9 bases between them. The CDR3 contains 16 residues. The CDR3: CASSQDSFSSYNEQFF. CDR3 sequence (DNA): TGCGCCAGCAGCCAAGATTCTTTCAGCTCCTACAATGAGCAGTTCTTC.

This clonotype was counted at least ten times. V gene TRBV6-2 or TRBV6-3 combines with J gene TRBJ2-2; 8 positions match TRBD1. V was pared by 8 bases and J by 4 bases, with 12 bases of the junction left unmatched. This CDR3 spans 16 amino acids. CDR1 and CDR2 from the germline V gene are MNHEY and SVGEGT. The CDR3 nucleotides read TGTGCCAGCGACAAGCCTGGACAGGGTGTCACCGGGGAGCTGTTTTTT. Encoded protein: CASDKPGQGVTGELFF.

This clonotype was observed a few times. This may stem from a read error, because a much larger clone lies one nucleotide away. The chain employs TRBV20-1 and TRBJ1-3, with 7 bases lining up with TRBD1. Germline CDR1 and CDR2: DFQATT and SNEGSKA (reference sequence). The CDR3 is made up of 18 amino acids. The CDR3 DNA reads as TGCTGTGCTAGAGATACGGGCAGGGGGTTGGGGGCTGGAAACACCATATATTTT. It translates to CCARDTGRGLGAGNTIYF.

This clonotype has only a few counts. This chain joins TRBV7-9 and TRBJ2-7; D is unclear. V was shortened by 3 bases and J by 3 bases, with 9 bases between the two germline ends. This CDR3 is 13 amino acids long. Germline V gene sequence: CDR1 SEHNR, CDR2 FQNEAQ (reference sequence). CDR3 DNA sequence: TGTGCCAGCAGCTTCAACACGTTCTACGAGCAGTACTTC. This translates into CASSFNTFYEQYF. The full variable domain, rest sourced from reference TRBV7-9 and TRBJ2-7, is DTGVSQNPRHKITKRGQNVTFRCDPISEHNRLYWYRQTLGQGPEFLTYFQNEAQLEKSRLLSDRFSAERPKGSFSTLEIQRTEQGDSAMYLCASSFNTFYEQYFGPGTRLTVT.

There are many counts of this clonotype. V usage is TRBV12-3 or TRBV12-4 and J usage is TRBJ2-2; D may be TRBD1 (6 bases). V was cut by 3 bases and J by 4 bases, with 9 bases left in between. The CDR3 contains 14 residues. CDR3 sequence reads: CASSFVGGTGELFF. CDR3 DNA sequence: TGTGCCAGCAGTTTTGTAGGGGGCACCGGGGAGCTGTTTTTT.

This clonotype was picked up many times. This rearrangement joins TRBV4-3 to TRBJ1-4; tentative D call: TRBD1 (6 bases). Germline V lookup: CDR1 LGHNA, CDR2 YSLEER. This CDR3 comprises 17 residues. Trimming took 3 bases from V and 6 from J, leaving 20 bases between them. The CDR3: CASSQQWGQVLDEKLFF. The DNA for the CDR3 is TGCGCCAGCAGCCAGCAGTGGGGGCAGGTATTGGATGAAAAACTGTTTTTT.

The chain is built from TRBV7-3 and TRBJ2-3; maybe TRBD1 (5 bases). The CDR3 is 14 residues long. V was cut by 7 bases and J by 0 bases, with 11 bases left in between. Germline V gene sequence: CDR1 SGHTA, CDR2 FQGTGA. The CDR3 DNA reads as TGTGCCAGCAAGCTCGGACACAGCACAGATACGCAGTATTTT. This sequence encodes CASKLGHSTDTQYF.

The chain carries TRBV6-1 and TRBJ1-5, with unresolved D. The CDR3 sequence is 13 residues long. Looked up from germline, CDR1 is MNHNS and CDR2 is SASEGT. Trimming removed 3 bases from V and 3 bases from J, with 6 bases in between. The CDR3: CASSDSPNQPQHF. The DNA for the CDR3 is TGTGCCAGCAGTGACAGTCCCAATCAGCCCCAGCATTTT.

This clonotype was found many times. This rearrangement joins TRBV5-1 to TRBJ2-3; 8 nucleotides match TRBD2. The CDR3 sequence is 15 residues long. The ends lost 7 bases at V and 2 bases at J; junction bases unmatched: 9. Germline CDR1 and CDR2: SGHRS and YFSETQ. The CDR3 nucleotides are TGCGCCAGCCGGTACGGACTAGCTTCCACAGATACGCAGTATTTT. Its protein product is CASRYGLASTDTQYF.

The sample holds a few counts of this clonotype. The genes are TRBV19 and TRBJ1-1; TRBD1 matches at 10 bases. Germline V gives CDR1 LNHDA, CDR2 SQIVND (reference sequence). Unmatched junction bases numbered 14, after V lost 6 bases and J lost 4 bases. The CDR3 runs to 17 residues. The CDR3 nucleotides read TGTGCCAGTAGATCGGGACAGGGGAAGGTGTTGGGCACTGAAGCTTTCTTT. Amino acids: CASRSGQGKVLGTEAFF.

This clonotype was observed at least ten times. J is TRBJ2-1 and V is TRBV5-6, with D possibly matching TRBD2 (6 bases). Trimming removed 3 bases at V and 1 base at J, with 14 bases between. This CDR3 is 16 amino acids long. Germline V gene lookup returns CDR1 SGHDT and CDR2 YYEEEE. CDR3 loop: CASSSIPRGSYNEQFF. As DNA, the CDR3 is TGTGCCAGCAGCTCTATCCCGCGGGGATCCTACAATGAGCAGTTCTTC.

This clonotype has at least ten counts. This rearrangement joins TRBV18 to TRBJ1-5, with TRBD1 matching 10 bases. Trimming removed 2 bases from V and 5 bases from J; junction bases left unmatched: 3. The CDR3 consists of 15 residues. Per the germline V gene, CDR1 is KGHSH and CDR2 is LQKENI. CDR3 sequence: CASSPTGTGDQPQHF. The CDR3 DNA reads as TGTGCCAGCTCACCAACCGGGACAGGGGATCAGCCCCAGCATTTT.

This clonotype showed up many times. The chain employs TRBV20-1 and TRBJ2-7; 9 bases are shared with TRBD1. J lost 4 bases, V lost 6 bases, and 13 bases had no gene match. The CDR3 extends over 15 amino acids. Germline CDR1 DFQATT, CDR2 SNEGSKA (reference sequence). The CDR3 coding sequence is TGCAGTGCGCTAGATCCCGGGACAGGGTTTTACGAGCAGTACTTC. It translates to CSALDPGTGFYEQYF.

This clonotype was counted many times. The V and J genes are TRBV9 and TRBJ2-5; D possibly uses TRBD1 or TRBD2 (7 bases each). The CDR3 covers 15 residues. V shed 4 bases and J shed 4 bases, with 17 bases lying between them. Germline V lookup: CDR1 SGDLS, CDR2 YYNGEE. The CDR3 nucleotides read TGTGCCAGCAGCACGAGAGGGGAGGGGGCAGAGACCCAGTACTTC. It yields the protein CASSTRGEGAETQYF.

This clonotype was picked up many times. The V and J genes are TRBV4-3 and TRBJ2-5, with no clear D. Germline V gene lookup returns CDR1 LGHNA and CDR2 YSLEER. The V and J ends lost 0 bases and 3 bases respectively, with 11 bases between them. The CDR3 contains 15 residues. The CDR3 sequence: CASSQDVGPKETQYF. The CDR3 DNA reads as TGCGCCAGCAGCCAAGATGTGGGCCCTAAAGAGACCCAGTACTTC.

There are many counts of this clonotype. The chain uses TRBV7-2 and TRBJ2-7, with D possibly TRBD2 on 5 matching bases. Germline CDR1 is SGHTA and CDR2 is FQGNSA. This CDR3 contains 14 residues. The ends were cut back, 3 bases at V and 2 bases at J, with 11 bases in the middle. The CDR3 DNA follows: TGTGCCAGCAGCTTTACGGGGATGGCCTACGAGCAGTACTTC. It codes for CASSFTGMAYEQYF.

This clonotype was seen many times. The V gene is TRBV6-5, the J gene TRBJ1-1; 8 bases agree with TRBD1. J was trimmed by 6 bases and V by 8 bases; bases with no gene match: 8. The CDR3 extends over 13 amino acids. Looked up from germline, CDR1 is MNHEY and CDR2 is SVGAGI. The CDR3 protein is CASRSGGVAEAFF. CDR3 nucleotide sequence: TGTGCCAGCCGATCAGGGGGCGTCGCTGAAGCTTTCTTT.

This clonotype appeared many times. The chain couples TRBV9 to TRBJ1-6; 7 nucleotides align to TRBD1. V shed 0 bases, J shed 3 bases, and the junction held 0 bases outside the gene matches. CDR1 SGDLS and CDR2 YYNGEE come from the germline V gene. The CDR3 consists of 15 residues. CDR3 nucleotide sequence: TGTGCCAGCAGCGTAGCAGGGGGCTATAATTCACCCCTCCACTTT. This encodes CASSVAGGYNSPLHF.

The sample holds many counts of this clonotype. This sequence joins TRBV20-1 and TRBJ1-1, with a tentative D call TRBD1 (5 bases). CDR1 DFQATT and CDR2 SNEGSKA come from the germline V gene (reference sequence). The CDR3 contains 14 residues. V lost 6 bases to trimming and J lost 5 bases, with 19 bases between them. DNA for the CDR3: TGCAGTGCCCAGGGACGTACCGGGGGAACTGAAGCTTTCTTT. Amino acids: CSAQGRTGGTEAFF.

This chain links TRBV27 with TRBJ1-1, with unresolved D. Germline V gives CDR1 MNHEY, CDR2 SMNVEV (reference sequence). V was trimmed by 2 bases and J by 4 bases, leaving 11 bases between them. The CDR3 sequence is 14 residues long. The CDR3 protein is CASSLGQKPTEAFF. The DNA of the CDR3 is TGTGCCAGCAGTTTAGGGCAGAAGCCCACTGAAGCTTTCTTT.

This clonotype showed up many times. This sequence joins TRBV9 and TRBJ1-4, with a possible D match to TRBD1 (5 bases). This CDR3 has 15 amino acids. V was trimmed by 4 bases and J by 3 bases, leaving 13 bases between them. Germline loops: CDR1 SGDLS, CDR2 YYNGEE. CDR3 protein: CASSPQGIPNEKLFF. CDR3 coding DNA: TGTGCCAGCAGCCCCCAGGGAATACCTAATGAAAAACTGTTTTTT.

The rearrangement uses TRBV7-8 and TRBJ1-5; 9 bases agree with TRBD1. Losses at the gene ends were 3 bases for V and 1 base for J; bases not matched to a gene: 4. Germline V gives CDR1 SGHVS, CDR2 FQNEAQ. The CDR3 is 16 amino acids. The CDR3 nucleotides are TGTGCCAGCAGCTTTGAGACAGGGGGAAGCAATCAGCCCCAGCATTTT. Translating gives CASSFETGGSNQPQHF.

The sample holds many counts of this clonotype. The chain employs TRBV12-3 or TRBV12-4 and TRBJ2-5; 7 nucleotides align to TRBD2. CDR3 length: 15 residues. With 3 bases clipped from V and 5 bases from J, the junction kept 9 bases outside the gene matches. Written as DNA, the CDR3 is TGTGCCAGCAGTTTCGAGTGGAGGGAGGGCGAGACCCAGTACTTC. Translated, it gives CASSFEWREGETQYF.

This clonotype was recorded many times. The chain employs TRBV12-3 or TRBV12-4 and TRBJ1-4; 8 bases fit TRBD1. V shed 2 bases and J 3 bases; nucleotides not matched to a gene: 8. The CDR3 runs to 17 residues. The CDR3 reads CASSLMGMTGANEKLFF. Written as DNA, the CDR3 is TGTGCCAGCAGTTTAATGGGTATGACAGGGGCTAATGAAAAACTGTTTTTT.

This clonotype was detected many times. The rearrangement links TRBV7-9 to TRBJ2-2; D unresolved. The germline gives CDR1 SEHNR, CDR2 FQNEAQ (reference sequence). V was pared by 1 base and J by 3 bases, with 12 bases between. The CDR3 loop spans 16 amino acids. CDR3 nucleotide sequence: TGTGCCAGCAGCTTAGGGGCGGCCTTTTACACCGGGGAGCTGTTTTTT. This encodes CASSLGAAFYTGELFF.

The sample holds many counts of this clonotype. The chain has TRBV12-3 or TRBV12-4 and TRBJ1-6; 8 bases align to TRBD1. CDR3 length: 17 residues. Trimming removed 5 bases from V and 2 bases from J; junction bases left unmatched: 8. CDR3 coding DNA: TGTGCCAGCAGTCCCGGGACAGGAGGAACCTATAATTCACCCCTCCACTTT. It yields the protein CASSPGTGGTYNSPLHF.

In this sample, this clonotype turned up many times. The rearrangement links TRBV7-9 to TRBJ2-3; a weak D match, TRBD2 (5 bases). This CDR3 is built from 16 residues. The V gene lost 2 bases and the J gene lost 6 bases, with 18 bases spanning the gap. CDR1 is SEHNR and CDR2 is FQNEAQ in the germline V gene (reference sequence). CDR3 bases: TGTGCCAGCAGCTTACTAGGAGTTGGGGAGTCTGATACGCAGTATTTT. Amino acids: CASSLLGVGESDTQYF.